A single sample gave rise to the 7 T cell receptor beta chains below, sequenced in a study of blood T cell repertoires in COVID-19. Generated by immunoSEQ multiplex PCR, the TCRdb table keeps only in-frame clones and is missing some. The table has roughly 570,000 clones, roughly nine tenths seen once; the top ten hold roughly 7.3%. Sequencing was performed on peripheral blood. These receptors came from a woman aged 45-65 years with COVID-19, enrolled during active disease.

The rearrangement uses TRBV10-3 and TRBJ1-2, with D maybe TRBD1 (6 bases). Looked up from germline, CDR1 is ENHRY and CDR2 is SYGVKD. There are 16 residues in the CDR3. V shed 2 bases and J shed 3 bases, with 16 bases lying between them. CDR3 nucleotides: TGTGCCATCAGTGAGGGATTCGGAGCAGGGGACTATGGCTACACCTTC. This codes for CAISEGFGAGDYGYTF.

This sequence joins TRBV5-1 and TRBJ1-4; D not resolved. Trimming stripped 7 bases from V and 1 base from J, with 11 bases between. CDR3 length: 14 amino acids. Germline V gene sequence: CDR1 SGHRS, CDR2 YFSETQ. The CDR3 bases are TGCGCCAGCGCCCCAGAGGAAACTAATGAAAAACTGTTTTTT. It translates to CASAPEETNEKLFF.

This clone was observed a single time. This chain uses TRBV5-6 with TRBJ2-7, with 10 nucleotides matching TRBD1. This CDR3 spans 13 amino acids. V shed 4 bases and J 6 bases; nucleotides not matched to a gene: 4. Germline V lookup: CDR1 SGHDT, CDR2 YYEEEE. The CDR3 reads CASSVDRGLEQYF. DNA for the CDR3: TGTGCCAGCAGCGTCGACAGGGGGCTCGAGCAGTACTTC.

This chain joins TRBV28 and TRBJ2-3; tentative D call: TRBD1 (6 bases). This CDR3 is built from 15 residues. Between the trimmed V and J ends, which lost 6 bases and 0 bases, there was a span of 13 bases. In germline, CDR1 is MDHEN, CDR2 SYDVKM. The CDR3 sequence is CASSLRGSSTDTQYF. The CDR3 DNA is TGTGCCAGCAGCCTCAGGGGATCTAGCACAGATACGCAGTATTTT.

CDR3 nucleotides: TGTGCCAGCAGCTTTAGCGGGGCATCCTACGAGCAGTACTTC. Protein: CASSFSGASYEQYF. The rearrangement joins TRBV5-4 to TRBJ2-7, with TRBD2 identical over 8 bases. Germline lookup yields CDR1 SGHNT and CDR2 YYREEE (reference sequence). V trimming: 2 bases; J trimming: 1 base; junction bases outside the gene matches: 2. The CDR3 is made up of 14 amino acids.

V gene TRBV7-9 combines with J gene TRBJ2-2; TRBD1 matches 7 bases. CDR1 SEHNR and CDR2 FQNEAQ come from the germline V gene (reference sequence). The CDR3 totals 16 residues. V dropped 5 bases and J dropped 3; count of bases not matched to a gene: 9. The CDR3 nucleotides are TGTGCCAGCAGCCCCGAGCGAGGGGGCCACACCGGGGAGCTGTTTTTT. Translating gives CASSPERGGHTGELFF.

The chain carries TRBV5-4 and TRBJ1-2; no reliable D call. The CDR3 is 13 amino acids. Germline lookup yields CDR1 SGHNT and CDR2 YYREEE (reference sequence). Trimming took off 4 bases at V and 3 bases at J, with 10 bases between the two ends. The CDR3 loop is CASSMDGYYGYTF. Written as DNA, the CDR3 is TGTGCCAGCAGCATGGACGGTTACTATGGCTACACCTTC. Together with reference TRBV5-4 and TRBJ1-2, the CDR3 gives the full variable domain: ETGVTQSPTHLIKTRGQQVTLRCSSQSGHNTVSWYQQALGQGPQFIFQYYREEENGRGNFPPRFSGLQFPNYSSELNVNALELDDSALYLCASSMDGYYGYTFGSGTRLTVV.